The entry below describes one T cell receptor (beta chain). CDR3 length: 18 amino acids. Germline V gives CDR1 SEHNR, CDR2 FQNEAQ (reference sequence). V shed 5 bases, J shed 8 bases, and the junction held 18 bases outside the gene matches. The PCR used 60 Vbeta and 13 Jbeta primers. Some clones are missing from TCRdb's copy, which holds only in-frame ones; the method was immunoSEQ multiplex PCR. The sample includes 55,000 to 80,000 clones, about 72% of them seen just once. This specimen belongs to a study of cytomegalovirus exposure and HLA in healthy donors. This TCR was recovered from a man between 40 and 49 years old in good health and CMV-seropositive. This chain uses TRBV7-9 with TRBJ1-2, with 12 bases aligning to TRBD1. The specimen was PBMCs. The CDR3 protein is CASSPSGTGGVGVLGYTF. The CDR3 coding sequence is TGTGCCAGCAGCCCGTCCGGGACAGGGGGCGTCGGTGTCTTGGGCTACACCTTC.